This T cell receptor (beta chain) was sequenced in a study of cytomegalovirus exposure and HLA in healthy donors (dated by TCRdb to the late 2010s). Notes on the research overall: An earlier analysis of a few hundred of the donors reported about 300 Gb of sequence data and 90 million to 120 million unique TCR beta sequences obtained from approximately 180 million T cells. About 280 gigabases of sequencing data and around 87 million unique TCR sequences were included in an early release covering about 700 HLA-typed donors. The genetic ancestry cluster associated with self-reported Caucasian donors included over 80% of the 398 genotyped donors. The aim of the study was to test whether cataloging public T cell receptors could identify signatures of past pathogen exposure. The study profiled the T cell repertoires of about 720 subjects by immunosequencing and related them to cytomegalovirus serostatus. Besides the first cohort of under 700 subjects, a separate validation cohort made up of roughly 130 different subjects was used. The study combined high-throughput TCR immunosequencing, statistical association of individual TCRs with disease status, and machine learning to predict cytomegalovirus infection status. To study patterns of TCR occurrence, a later analysis re-analyzed previously published TCR beta repertoires from around 670 donors and added high-resolution HLA genotyping. The later analysis used no new phenotypic data to find candidate immune exposures, relying instead on TCR beta sequences and their occurrence across donors. An earlier analysis of several hundred of the donors applied high-throughput TCR beta sequencing to assess whether each TCR beta V gene segment acted as functional or pseudogenic. Donor age, sex, ethnicity and CMV serostatus were compiled together with the repertoire data. In a later genetic analysis, genome-wide SNP genotypes for about 55% of the 666 donors were used, and that subset was treated as a discovery cohort. All discovery cohort repertoires had been generated using a single sequencing platform. HLA typing included class I and class II loci at four-digit resolution. Typing coverage varied by locus: about 629-630 donors for A, B, C, DRB1 and DQB1; approximately 500 for DQA1; more than 600 for DPA1; some 470 for DPB1. Because of strong linkage in the cohort, 5 or 6 DR-DQ haplotypes were treated as single units for association and clustering. Across about 370 genotyped donors of the cohort, an average of roughly 250,000 unique TCR beta nucleotide sequences per donor were sequenced, and around 19% of those sequences were non-productive. General conclusions and limits of the study: Cytomegalovirus status was reported to be diagnosed by the classifier with high specificity and sensitivity in both the original and validation cohorts. Because the 87-base-pair reads could not distinguish some IMGT-functional V segments, including TRBV6-2 and TRBV6-3, those segments were excluded. Across donors, most TCR sequences were observed very rarely, whereas some public TCRs were present in many individuals. According to the authors, the approach could potentially be generalized to other disease states and immunological phenotypes. According to a later genetic analysis, donors in an Asian-associated ancestry cluster had fewer N-insertions in productive TCRs than the approximately 610-donor mean. A cluster of highly shared sequence variants was judged likely to be a technical artifact of the sequencing pipeline. Because counts were too low, some 17 rarely observed V segments, including chromosome 9 orphons, were excluded from the earlier analysis of several hundred of the donors. Specific HLA alleles were associated with 15,000 to 20,000 TCR beta sequences at a false discovery rate of 0.05 in a later analysis. In a later analysis, HLA-associated TCR beta chains were found to be more clonally expanded and to have lower generation probabilities than equally common non-associated chains. The cohort was sequenced for TCR beta chains only, and without alpha or paired-chain data the features that could be detected were limited. Most CMV-associated TCR beta chains appeared to be HLA-restricted in a later analysis, and the HLA associations seemed to be driven largely by CMV exposure. The study gave a list of about 150 TCR beta chains associated with cytomegalovirus. In a later analysis, several top co-occurrence clusters were reported to appear linked to parvovirus B19, influenza, CMV and Epstein-Barr virus. When HLA alleles, especially DR and DQ, strongly co-occurred, TCR associations were difficult to assign to individual alleles. In vitro tests confirmed that a few of the cytomegalovirus-associated TCR beta chains recognize cytomegalovirus antigens. In a later analysis, TCR association rates were found to vary across HLA loci, with the most associated TCRs seen for DRB1 alleles and the fewest for HLA-C alleles. Broadly in line with IMGT annotations, most TCR beta V segments showed up in productive rearrangements about 90% or about 30% of the time in an earlier analysis of several hundred of the donors. HLA typing was unavailable for some donors at each locus, so association tests used only the typed subset. CMV serostatus was the only immune exposure information available for the cohort. Correlated functional status among segregating V segments might reflect linkage disequilibrium, but an unknown experimental factor could not be ruled out. A later genetic analysis associated a missense DCLRE1C variant with V-gene and J-gene trimming of TCR beta chains, and an independent cohort replicated the association. A further reported finding was that TCR beta sequences accurately predicted the HLA-A and HLA-B alleles for most subjects in the first cohort. Presence/absence analyses assumed roughly uniform sequencing depth across donors, an assumption that may not hold.

V loses 0 bases at its end and J loses 8 bases; junction bases beyond the gene matches: 2. Inclusive of the bounding cysteine and phenylalanine, the CDR3 is 14 residues long. CDR3 DNA is the only sequence kept; it has 42 bases, read in frame from the first base. CDR1 SGHRS and CDR2 YFSETQ were looked up in the germline V gene. In total, approximately 610 healthy bone marrow donors made up the cohort. Cohort members were all nominally healthy when sampled, although unrecorded immune exposures were likely present. The donor was CMV seronegative and belonged to the group of several hundred seronegative cohort members. Every donor gave a peripheral blood sample, and the peripheral blood mononuclear cells from that sample were used for TCR beta sequencing. Genomic DNA was extracted from the blood cell samples with the Qiagen DNeasy Blood Extraction Kit. The method behind the library was the immunoSEQ multiplex PCR assay. For the multiplex PCR, a mixture combining 60 forward primers for TCR Vbeta segments and 13 reverse primers for TCR Jbeta segments was used. Amplification of the CDR3 region of rearranged TCR beta genes was performed with a multiplex PCR assay on genomic DNA. The Illumina HiSeq System was used to sequence the amplified TCR beta libraries as 87-base-pair reads. In the source study's methods: Across the 666 repertoires, a later analysis counted 60 million to 90 million unique TCR beta chains, roughly 11 million of which were shared by at least two donors. To remove PCR and sequencing errors, raw reads were error-corrected and collapsed into unique sequences using a nearest-neighbor algorithm that merged closely related sequences. V, D and J gene segments were assigned by aligning CDR3 sequences to IMGT reference sequences. For a sequence to be retained, at least a six-nucleotide match to both a V gene segment and a J gene segment was required. Rearrangements were classified as productive when the CDR3 lacked stop codons and remained in frame with V and J, and all other rearrangements were classified as non-productive. Following IMGT convention, CDR3 was defined as the stretch from the second conserved V-encoded cysteine to the conserved J-encoded phenylalanine. The earlier analysis of more than 450 of the donors excluded sequences that lacked an unambiguous match to a single V gene segment. In an earlier analysis of 500 to 750 of the donors, V segments were called functional above 56.7% productive rearrangements and were called segregating when the between-donor standard deviation exceeded 5%. A statistical classification framework was built to diagnose cytomegalovirus status from the catalog of TCR beta chain sequences. In a later analysis, V and J genes were assigned by comparing TCR nucleotide sequences against IMGT/GENE-DB human TR gene sequences. In a later analysis, CDR3 sequences and most-parsimonious VDJ recombination scenarios were assigned using the TCRdist pipeline. In a later analysis, every TCR beta chain was defined by the combination of its CDR3 amino acid sequence and its V-gene family, and reads without a unique V-gene family were dropped. To address suspected cross-contamination and a sequencing artifact, a later analysis removed some 620 highly shared, low-generation-probability nucleotide sequences. A later analysis calculated a clonal expansion index for each public chain from normalized within-repertoire ranks of inferred template counts. Generation probabilities in a later analysis came from a VDJ recombination model fitted to out-of-frame rearrangements, and those results were checked against IGoR. A later analysis scored TCR-TCR, TCR-HLA and TCR-CMV co-occurrence with hypergeometric tests, applying a repertoire-size bias correction to TCR pairs. A later analysis estimated false discovery rates by permuting HLA or CMV assignments 20 times. In a later analysis, co-occurring TCRs were grouped using DBSCAN, and TCRdist sequence similarity was added for clustering within HLA-allele-positive subsets. Repertoires with fewer than 30,000 or more than 120,000 public chains, plus five repertoires with anomalous nucleotide sharing, were excluded from co-occurrence clustering. Entries here come from immuneACCESS through TCRdb and include only in-frame sequences with V and J called. Some clones fail to appear in such tables; in the studies checked, an unresolved V gene covers under half of the shortfall, and the cause of the remainder is unknown. That table furnishes V, J and clone size, whereas the DNA furnished D and trimming. A total of approximately 70,000 clones appear in this sample, roughly 78% of them only once. Of the sample, more than 7.5% falls within the top ten clones.

Details on this clone: Its antigen specificity is not known. No base qualities exist here, and no much larger clone lies one base off it.

The sample was PBMCs. This receptor was taken from a man between 40 and 49 years old in good health and CMV-seronegative. This receptor chain uses TRBV5-1 and TRBJ1-6; 7 bases in between match TRBD1. The DNA reads as follows: TGCGCCAGCAGCTTGGAGGGGGCGTATTCACCCCTCCACTTT. This encodes CASSLEGAYSPLHF.